This T cell receptor beta chain was retrieved from a study of patients and donors after allogeneic stem cell transplantation. TCRdb re-derived calls from the RT-PCR reads in MiXCR, one entry per CDR3 protein. Of approximately 410,000 distinct CDR3 sequences listed, more than 15% are singletons. V was pared by 5 bases and J by 5 bases, with 6 bases of the junction left unmatched. The CDR3 is made up of 14 amino acids. Per germline, CDR1 SEHNR and CDR2 FQNEAQ (reference sequence). Sequences were obtained from blood, either unsorted or a sorted T cell fraction (not recorded which). This chain joins TRBV7-9 and TRBJ1-2, with 9 bases that match TRBD1. The TCR originated in a human donor who was either an allogeneic HSCT recipient or a stem cell or donor lymphocyte infusion donor (not recorded which). It is not recorded whose cells these are; they may come from a transplant donor. CDR3 sequence reads: CASSAQGAYYGYTF. CDR3 DNA sequence: TGTGCCAGCAGCGCACAGGGGGCGTATTATGGCTACACCTTC.